The present entry profiles one T cell receptor (beta chain) with its context. Its specificity is unknown. Separate from the roughly 700-subject first cohort was the approximately 120-subject validation cohort, to which the donors belonged. This sample is drawn from a study of cytomegalovirus exposure and HLA in healthy donors. Study-wide points: The listing of 150 or so TCR beta chains classed them as cytomegalovirus-associated. It was reportedly the case that the classifier diagnosed cytomegalovirus status with high specificity and sensitivity. Most TCR sequences were seen very rarely across donors, but some public TCRs occurred in many.

Libraries were prepared by immunoSEQ multiplex PCR; TCRdb keeps only in-frame clonotypes and omits some of them. The sample includes 150,000 or so clones, just over 85% seen only once; the top ten take roughly 2.1%. Germline lookup yields CDR1 MNHEY and CDR2 SMNVEV (reference sequence). CDR3 length equals 14 residues. The ends were cut back, 6 bases at V and 2 bases at J, with 14 bases in the middle. The rearrangement joins TRBV27 to TRBJ2-7; possible D gene TRBD1, 6 bases. Sequencing was performed on PBMCs. The receptor was derived from a human donor in good health. CDR3 nucleotide sequence: TGTGCCAGCAGCTACAGGGTTGGTACCTACGAGCAGTACTTC. Amino acid sequence: CASSYRVGTYEQYF.